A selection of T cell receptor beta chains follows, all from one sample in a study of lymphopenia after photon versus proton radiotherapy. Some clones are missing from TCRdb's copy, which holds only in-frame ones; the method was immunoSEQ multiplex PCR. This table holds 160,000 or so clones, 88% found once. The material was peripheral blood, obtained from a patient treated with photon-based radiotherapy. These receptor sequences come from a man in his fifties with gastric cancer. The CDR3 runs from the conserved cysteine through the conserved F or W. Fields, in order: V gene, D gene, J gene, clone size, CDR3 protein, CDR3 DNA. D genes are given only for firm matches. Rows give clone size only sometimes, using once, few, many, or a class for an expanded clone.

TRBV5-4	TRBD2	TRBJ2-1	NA	CASSLGWLREGYNEQFF	TGTGCCAGCAGCTTGGGATGGTTGCGGGAGGGCTACAATGAGCAGTTCTTC
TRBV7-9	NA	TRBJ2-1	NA	CASSYQGWGLSLSNEQFF	TGTGCCAGCAGCTACCAAGGATGGGGACTGTCACTTTCCAATGAGCAGTTCTTC
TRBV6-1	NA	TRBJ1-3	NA	CASSRDTSGNTIYF	TGTGCCAGCAGCCGGGACACCTCTGGAAACACCATATATTTT
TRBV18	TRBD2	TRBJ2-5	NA	CASSPLQAGGGETQYF	TGTGCCAGCTCACCTTTACAAGCGGGAGGAGGTGAGACCCAGTACTTC
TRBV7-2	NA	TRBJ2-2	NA	CASSFTKDTGELFF	TGTGCCAGCAGCTTTACCAAGGACACCGGGGAGCTGTTTTTT
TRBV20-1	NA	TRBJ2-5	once	CSAKKKETQYF	TGCAGTGCCAAGAAAAAAGAGACCCAGTACTTC
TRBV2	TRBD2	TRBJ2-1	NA	CASPRGDWGNSEQFF	TGTGCCAGCCCACGGGGGGACTGGGGCAATAGTGAGCAGTTCTTC
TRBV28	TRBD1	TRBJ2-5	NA	CASSSPGTGEETQYF	TGTGCCAGCAGTTCCCCGGGGACAGGGGAAGAGACCCAGTACTTC
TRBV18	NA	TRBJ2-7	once	CASSDAYEQYF	TGTGCCAGCTCAGACGCCTACGAGCAGTACTTC
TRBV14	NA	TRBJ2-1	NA	CASSQDPRGAVVF	TGTGCCAGCAGCCAAGATCCGCGGGGCGCGGTGGTCTTC
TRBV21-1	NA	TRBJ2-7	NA	CASSKYQGDSYEQYF	TGTGCCAGCAGCAAATACCAGGGGGATTCCTACGAGCAGTACTTC
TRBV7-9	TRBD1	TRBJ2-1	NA	CASSLGDRDTNEQFF	TGTGCCAGCAGCTTAGGGGACAGGGACACCAATGAGCAGTTCTTC
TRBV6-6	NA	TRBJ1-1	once	CASSFWGGMNTEAFF	TGTGCCAGCAGTTTCTGGGGTGGGATGAACACTGAAGCTTTCTTT
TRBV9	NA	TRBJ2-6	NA	CASSGRRVGANVLTF	TGTGCCAGCAGCGGGAGGCGGGTTGGGGCCAACGTCCTGACTTTC
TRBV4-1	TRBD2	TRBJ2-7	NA	CASSQRLAGIHEQYF	TGCGCCAGCAGCCAAAGACTAGCGGGGATACACGAGCAGTACTTC
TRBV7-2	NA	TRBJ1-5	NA	CASSLGLGVQPQHF	TGTGCCAGCAGCTTAGGTCTGGGGGTTCAGCCCCAGCATTTT
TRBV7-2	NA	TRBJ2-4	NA	CASSLDKGKDIQYF	TGTGCCAGCAGCTTAGATAAGGGGAAGGACATTCAGTACTTC
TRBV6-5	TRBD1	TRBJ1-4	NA	CASRARGATNEKLFF	TGTGCCAGCAGAGCCAGGGGGGCCACTAATGAAAAACTGTTTTTT
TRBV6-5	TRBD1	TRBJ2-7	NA	CASRWRQGIYEQYF	TGTGCCAGCAGGTGGAGACAGGGTATCTACGAGCAGTACTTC
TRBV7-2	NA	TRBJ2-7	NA	CASSGGWISYEQYF	TGTGCCAGCAGCGGCGGGTGGATCTCCTACGAGCAGTACTTC
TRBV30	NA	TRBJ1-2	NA	CAWSRQLDGYTF	TGTGCCTGGAGTCGGCAGTTAGATGGCTACACCTTC
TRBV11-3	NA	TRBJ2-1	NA	CASSRGSSGDEQFF	TGTGCCAGCAGCCGGGGGTCTTCAGGGGATGAGCAGTTCTTC
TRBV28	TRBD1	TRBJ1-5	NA	CASSLRQGASQPQHF	TGTGCCAGCAGTTTACGACAGGGGGCGAGTCAGCCCCAGCATTTT
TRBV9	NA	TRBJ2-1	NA	CASSFSSAAVYNEQFF	TGTGCCAGCAGCTTCTCTAGCGCCGCCGTGTACAATGAGCAGTTCTTC
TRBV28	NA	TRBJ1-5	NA	CASSRRQVYSNQPQHF	TGTGCCAGCAGCCGAAGACAGGTTTATAGCAATCAGCCCCAGCATTTT
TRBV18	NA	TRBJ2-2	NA	CASSRGTHTGELFF	TGTGCCAGCTCACGGGGGACCCACACCGGGGAGCTGTTTTTT
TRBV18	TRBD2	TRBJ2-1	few	CASSPGLAGGRYNEQFF	TGTGCCAGCTCACCCGGACTAGCGGGAGGGCGGTACAATGAGCAGTTCTTC
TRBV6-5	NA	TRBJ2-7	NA	CASSYYGGQGYEQYF	TGTGCCAGCAGTTACTATGGAGGGCAGGGCTACGAGCAGTACTTC
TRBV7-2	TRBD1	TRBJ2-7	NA	CASSRDRGDEQYF	TGTGCCAGCAGTCGCGACAGGGGGGACGAGCAGTACTTC
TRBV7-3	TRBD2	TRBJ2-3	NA	CASSSSTSGRRTDTQYF	TGTGCCAGCAGCTCCTCGACTAGCGGGAGGCGCACAGATACGCAGTATTTT
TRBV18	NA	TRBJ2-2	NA	CASSHRDNTGELFF	TGTGCCAGCTCTCACAGGGACAACACCGGGGAGCTGTTTTTT
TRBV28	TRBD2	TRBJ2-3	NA	CASSSPLAGGKTDTQYF	TGTGCCAGCAGTTCTCCTCTAGCGGGAGGGAAGACAGATACGCAGTATTTT
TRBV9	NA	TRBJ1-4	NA	CASSPGGFEKLFF	TGTGCCAGCAGCCCGGGGGGGTTTGAAAAACTGTTTTTT
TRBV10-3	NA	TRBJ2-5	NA	CAIRKSDGEETQYF	TGTGCCATCAGGAAATCTGACGGGGAGGAGACCCAGTACTTC
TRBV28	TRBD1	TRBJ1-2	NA	CASSLDPGGSGYTF	TGTGCCAGCAGTTTAGATCCAGGGGGCTCTGGCTACACCTTC
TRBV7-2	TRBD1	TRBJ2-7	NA	CASATGGGPYEQYF	TGTGCCAGTGCCACAGGGGGAGGCCCGTACGAGCAGTACTTC
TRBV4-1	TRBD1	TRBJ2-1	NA	CASSHTGQGGRYEQFF	TGCGCCAGCAGCCATACTGGACAGGGGGGAAGGTATGAGCAGTTCTTC
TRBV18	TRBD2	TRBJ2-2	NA	CASSPLQRTSGSYTGELFF	TGTGCCAGCTCACCACTCCAAAGGACTAGCGGGAGTTATACCGGGGAGCTGTTTTTT
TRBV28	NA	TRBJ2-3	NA	CASSLTPSTDTQYF	TGTGCCAGCAGTTTAACACCTAGCACAGATACGCAGTATTTT
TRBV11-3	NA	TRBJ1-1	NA	CASSLGTAEAFF	TGTGCCAGCAGCCTAGGCACCGCTGAAGCTTTCTTT
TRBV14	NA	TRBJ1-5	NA	CASSLDSNQPQHF	TGTGCCAGCAGCCTCGATAGCAATCAGCCCCAGCATTTT
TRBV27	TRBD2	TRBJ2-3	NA	CASSLSGTRRDTQYF	TGTGCCAGCAGTTTATCGGGGACTAGAAGGGATACGCAGTATTTT
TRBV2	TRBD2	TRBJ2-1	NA	CASPALAGDFNEQFF	TGTGCCAGCCCAGCCCTAGCGGGAGATTTCAATGAGCAGTTCTTC
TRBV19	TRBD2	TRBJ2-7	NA	CASSIGTSGRAYEQYF	TGTGCCAGTAGTATTGGGACTAGCGGGAGGGCCTACGAGCAGTACTTC
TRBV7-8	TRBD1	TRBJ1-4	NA	CASSIRDRGQEKLFF	TGTGCCAGCAGCATAAGAGACAGGGGTCAGGAAAAACTGTTTTTT
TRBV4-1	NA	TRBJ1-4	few	CASSQDQEKLFF	TGCGCCAGCAGCCAAGATCAGGAAAAACTGTTTTTT
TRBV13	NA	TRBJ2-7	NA	CASSVSYEQYF	TGTGCCAGCAGCGTCTCCTACGAGCAGTACTTC
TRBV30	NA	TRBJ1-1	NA	CAPAGGNTEAFF	TGTGCCCCCGCGGGGGGGAACACTGAAGCTTTCTTT
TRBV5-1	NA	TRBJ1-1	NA	CASSFGDGTEAFF	TGCGCCAGCAGCTTCGGGGACGGAACTGAAGCTTTCTTT
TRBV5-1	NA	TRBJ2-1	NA	CASSLIGGTEPYNEQFF	TGCGCCAGCAGCTTGATCGGCGGGACAGAACCATACAATGAGCAGTTCTTC
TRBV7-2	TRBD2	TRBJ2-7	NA	CASSYTSGSWYEQYF	TGTGCCAGCAGCTACACTAGCGGGAGTTGGTACGAGCAGTACTTC
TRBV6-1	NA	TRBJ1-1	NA	CASSEQGHPNTEAFF	TGTGCCAGCAGTGAGCAAGGACACCCGAACACTGAAGCTTTCTTT
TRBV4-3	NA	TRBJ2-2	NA	CASSPHGAANTGELFF	TGCGCCAGCAGCCCGCACGGCGCGGCGAACACCGGGGAGCTGTTTTTT
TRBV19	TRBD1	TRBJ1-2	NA	CASIQGADYGYTF	TGTGCCAGTATCCAGGGGGCGGACTATGGCTACACCTTC
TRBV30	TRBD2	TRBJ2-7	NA	CAWSSGTSDEQYF	TGTGCCTGGAGTTCAGGGACTAGTGACGAGCAGTACTTC